A single sample gave rise to the 15 T cell receptor beta chains below, sequenced in a study of cytomegalovirus exposure and HLA in healthy donors. PCR involved 60 Vbeta and 13 Jbeta primers. Method: immunoSEQ multiplex PCR; TCRdb's copy keeps in-frame clones and lacks some. In the table there are a few hundred thousand clones, about four fifths of which are singletons. What was sequenced was PBMCs. These receptors were taken from a girl aged 2-10 years in good health and CMV-seronegative.

The rearrangement links TRBV7-9 to TRBJ2-7; D might be TRBD1 (5 bases). Trimming removed 1 base at V and 6 bases at J, with 10 bases between. Germline assignment: CDR1 SEHNR and CDR2 FQNEAQ (reference sequence). The CDR3 has 13 residues. CDR3 nucleotides: TGTGCCAGCAGCTTAGACGCAGGGCGCGAGCAGTACTTC. It codes for CASSLDAGREQYF.

In nucleotides, the CDR3 is TGTGCCAGCAGCGCCCAGGGGCTGAACACTGAAGCTTTCTTT. It codes for CASSAQGLNTEAFF. The gene calls are TRBV6-1 and TRBJ1-1; perhaps TRBD1 as D (6 bases). V shed 6 bases and J shed 0 bases, with 11 bases lying between them. The CDR3 extends over 14 amino acids. Germline V gene data show CDR1 as MNHNS and CDR2 as SASEGT.

The rearrangement links TRBV5-4 to TRBJ2-7, with D possibly matching TRBD2 (7 bases). The CDR3 extends over 15 amino acids. From germline, CDR1 is SGHNT and CDR2 YYREEE (reference sequence). V shed 9 bases and J shed 5 bases, with 24 bases lying between them. In nucleotides, the CDR3 is TGTGCCACCCAAAGACGATGGGGGGGGCCCGACGAGCAGTACTTC. Encoded protein: CATQRRWGGPDEQYF.

This clone appeared once. This chain joins TRBV6-5 and TRBJ2-7; 8 bases line up with TRBD2. CDR3 length: 14 residues. V was clipped by 5 bases and J by 1 base; unmatched bases: 4. CDR1 MNHEY and CDR2 SVGAGI come from the germline V gene. The CDR3 bases are TGTGCCAGCAGTCTAGCGGGTAATTCCTACGAGCAGTACTTC. Translated, it gives CASSLAGNSYEQYF.

CDR3: CSVVGTDFSGANVLTF. CDR3 nucleotide sequence: TGCAGCGTTGTAGGGACAGACTTCTCTGGGGCCAACGTCCTGACTTTC. The genes are TRBV29-1 and TRBJ2-6, with TRBD1 identical over 7 bases. The CDR3 has 16 amino acids. Germline V CDR1 and CDR2: SQVTM, ANQGSEA. V lost 4 bases to trimming and J lost 0 bases; unmatched junction nucleotides: 6.

The chain uses TRBV5-1 and TRBJ1-2; D remains unclear. V lost 0 bases, J lost 7 bases, and 7 bases lay in between. CDR3 length equals 12 residues. The germline V gene encodes CDR1 SGHRS and CDR2 YFSETQ. As DNA, the CDR3 is TGCGCCAGCAGCTTGGGCAGGATTGGCTACACCTTC. Translated, it gives CASSLGRIGYTF.

The chain's CDR3 is CASSSPDRENSYEQYF. Written as DNA, the CDR3 is TGTGCCAGCAGTTCCCCGGACAGGGAGAACTCCTACGAGCAGTACTTC. The rearrangement joins TRBV6-6 to TRBJ2-7, with 8 positions matching TRBD1. CDR3 length: 16 amino acids. Germline CDR1 is MNHNY and CDR2 is SVGAGI (reference sequence). Trimming at V came to 4 bases and at J to 0 bases, leaving 8 bases not matched to a gene.

V and J are TRBV10-3 and TRBJ2-3, with 7 nucleotides matching TRBD1. CDR1 is ENHRY and CDR2 is SYGVKD in the germline V gene. V lost 2 bases and J lost 2; bases outside the gene matches: 7. This CDR3 region has 16 residues. CDR3 amino acids: CAISEPRQGITDTQYF. The CDR3 DNA is TGTGCCATCAGTGAGCCTCGACAGGGAATCACAGATACGCAGTATTTT.

The chain is built from TRBV19 and TRBJ1-6, with 7 positions matching TRBD1. Germline V gives CDR1 LNHDA, CDR2 SQIVND (reference sequence). The CDR3 loop spans 11 amino acids. J gave up 16 bases and V 8 bases, and 8 bases lay outside the gene matches. The CDR3 nucleotides are TGTGCCAGTCAGGACCGGGACAGACTCCACTTT. Translated, it gives CASQDRDRLHF.

This sequence joins TRBV10-3 and TRBJ1-3; a possible D gene is TRBD1 (6 bases). Trimming took off 4 bases at V and 1 base at J, with 11 bases between the two ends. The CDR3 totals 15 residues. CDR1 is ENHRY and CDR2 is SYGVKD in the germline V gene. In nucleotides, the CDR3 is TGTGCCATCAGTGGCTTACAGGGATCTGGAAACACCATATATTTT. As protein: CAISGLQGSGNTIYF.

The chain couples TRBV9 to TRBJ2-1, with 7 bases that match TRBD2. The CDR3 has 15 amino acids. The V segment lost 3 bases and the J segment 0 bases; nucleotides outside the gene matches: 3. The V gene's germline CDR1 is SGDLS and CDR2 YYNGEE. Here the CDR3 DNA reads TGTGCCAGCAGCGCCAGCGGGGTCTCCTACAATGAGCAGTTCTTC. Translating it yields CASSASGVSYNEQFF.

This clone was seen a handful of times. The chain employs TRBV10-2 and TRBJ2-3; 8 nucleotides align to TRBD2. Germline CDR1 and CDR2: WSHSY and SAAADI. The CDR3 runs 17 residues. Losses at the gene ends were 8 bases for V and 6 bases for J; bases not matched to a gene: 19. CDR3 protein: CASVKGIAGKETDTQYF. CDR3 coding DNA: TGCGCCAGCGTGAAGGGCATAGCGGGAAAAGAAACCGATACGCAGTATTTT.

This sequence joins TRBV19 and TRBJ1-5; D call uncertain. Germline loops: CDR1 LNHDA, CDR2 SQIVND (reference sequence). V lost 3 bases and J 8 bases, leaving 14 bases between the germline ends. This CDR3 has 14 residues. CDR3 protein: CASSMIRRSEPQHF. CDR3 DNA: TGTGCCAGTAGTATGATAAGGAGGTCGGAGCCCCAGCATTTT. Variable domain in full (rest from reference TRBV19 and TRBJ1-5): DGGITQSPKYLFRKEGQNVTLSCEQNLNHDAMYWYRQDPGQGLRLIYYSQIVNDFQKGDIAEGYSVSREKKESFPLTVTSAQKNPTAFYLCASSMIRRSEPQHFGDGTRLSIL.

The rearrangement links TRBV27 to TRBJ1-1; 8 bases agree with TRBD1. Germline-derived CDR1 and CDR2 are MNHEY and SMNVEV (reference sequence). The ends lost 3 bases at V and 0 bases at J; junction bases unmatched: 12. This CDR3 has 18 residues. The CDR3 spells CASSLNYPRDRMNTEAFF. In DNA, the CDR3 is TGTGCCAGCAGTTTGAACTATCCTCGGGACAGGATGAACACTGAAGCTTTCTTT.

The gene calls are TRBV6-9 and TRBJ1-5; the D gene is possibly TRBD1 (6 bases). The CDR3 spans 16 residues. Trimming shortened V by 2 bases and J by 4 bases, and 15 bases separated the two germline ends. The germline V gene has CDR1 MNHGY and CDR2 SVAAGI. This CDR3 is CASSYERTDRNQPQHF. CDR3 DNA sequence: TGTGCCAGCAGTTATGAGCGGACAGATAGGAATCAGCCCCAGCATTTT.